The 5 T cell receptor beta chains presented below share a single source sample, sequenced in a study of OX40 agonist ivuxolimab in advanced cancers. The table came from immunoSEQ multiplex PCR; TCRdb's copy has only in-frame clones and leaves some out. This sample has some 150,000 clones, with approximately 90% found just once. Sample: CD4+ or CD8+ T cells sorted from blood, taken in a trial of the OX40 agonist ivuxolimab. Receptors originate from an adult with an advanced solid tumor such as melanoma, head and neck, liver or kidney cancer.

The rearrangement links TRBV25-1 to TRBJ2-1; the match to TRBD2 covers 11 bases. From germline, CDR1 is MGHDK and CDR2 SYGVNS. This CDR3 spans 18 amino acids. V lost 1 base to trimming and J lost 2 bases; unmatched junction nucleotides: 7. The CDR3 sequence: CASSEFGTSGRAYNEQFF. For the CDR3, the DNA is TGTGCCAGCAGTGAATTCGGGACTAGCGGAAGGGCCTACAATGAGCAGTTCTTC.

This chain uses TRBV27 with TRBJ2-1; 10 bases are shared with TRBD2. Per germline, CDR1 MNHEY and CDR2 SMNVEV (reference sequence). This CDR3 contains 15 residues. V was clipped by 6 bases and J by 4 bases; unmatched bases: 6. Written as DNA, the CDR3 is TGTGCCAGCAGACCAACTAGCGGGACTTACAATGAGCAGTTCTTC. Translation: CASRPTSGTYNEQFF.

This clone has only one observation. CDR3 in amino acids: CASSEGYQPQHF. As DNA, the CDR3 is TGTGCCAGCAGTGAGGGATATCAGCCCCAGCATTTT. The chain links TRBV2 to TRBJ1-5; D uncertain. Germline values: CDR1 SNHLY, CDR2 FYNNEI. The CDR3 length is 12 residues. V shed 3 bases and J shed 5 bases, with 5 bases lying between them. Complete variable domain (other parts from reference TRBV2 and TRBJ1-5): EPEVTQTPSHQVTQMGQEVILRCVPISNHLYFYWYRQILGQKVEFLVSFYNNEISEKSEIFDDQFSVERPDGSNFTLKIRSTKLEDSAMYFCASSEGYQPQHFGDGTRLSIL.

The V and J genes are TRBV7-3 and TRBJ2-2; D is unresolved. The CDR3 totals 15 residues. V gave up 5 bases and J gave up 6 bases, with 16 bases separating them. The germline gives CDR1 SGHTA, CDR2 FQGTGA. The CDR3 region has the DNA TGTGCCAGCAGCCCAAAGGCGGTGAAGGCCGGGGAGCTGTTTTTT. This translates into CASSPKAVKAGELFF. Full variable domain (missing parts from reference TRBV7-3 and TRBJ2-2): GAGVSQTPSNKVTEKGKYVELRCDPISGHTALYWYRQSLGQGPEFLIYFQGTGAADDSGLPNDRFFAVRPEGSVSTLKIQRTERGDSAVYLCASSPKAVKAGELFFGEGSRLTVL.

V and J are TRBV12-5 and TRBJ1-1; D unclear. This CDR3 spans 14 amino acids. Deletions cut 5 bases from V and 2 bases from J, with 12 bases between. Germline values: CDR1 LGHNT, CDR2 FRNRAP. CDR3 sequence reads: CASGPRSHNTEAFF. The DNA of the CDR3 is TGTGCTAGTGGTCCCCGGTCGCACAACACTGAAGCTTTCTTT.